The 6 T cell receptor beta chains reported below all come from one sample, sequenced in a study of blood T cell repertoires in COVID-19. Using immunoSEQ multiplex PCR, the repertoire was profiled, and TCRdb retains in-frame clones only, with some absent. Of 250,000 to 300,000 clones in the sample, roughly 88% were seen once. The sequencing sample was made of PBMCs or T cells enriched from blood (not recorded which). The receptors were gathered from a woman aged 40 to 50 with acute COVID-19.

This chain uses TRBV18 with TRBJ1-6, with 10 bases fitting TRBD1. Trimming cost V 4 bases and J 9 bases; bases outside gene matches: 6. Germline-derived CDR1 and CDR2 are KGHSH and LQKENI. The CDR3 is made up of 15 amino acids. The CDR3 loop is CASSRSRDRGSPLHF. The CDR3 DNA is TGTGCCAGCTCACGGTCCCGGGACAGGGGTTCACCCCTCCACTTT.

In its sample, this clone was seen a few times. The gene calls are TRBV21-1 and TRBJ1-4. TRBV21-1 is classified as a pseudogene. The CDR3 loop spans 15 amino acids. CDR3 region: CASSKGGEGDEKLFF. The CDR3 coding sequence is TGTGCCAGCAGCAAAGGGGGAGAAGGTGATGAAAAACTGTTTTTT.

The chain recombines TRBV4-1 with TRBJ1-5; 11 bases match TRBD1. The germline CDR1 and CDR2 sequences are MGHRA and YSYEKL. Losses at the gene ends were 1 base for V and 0 bases for J; bases not matched to a gene: 5. This CDR3 has 18 residues. The CDR3 here is CASSQGTGGTLSNQPQHF. CDR3 nucleotide sequence: TGCGCCAGCAGCCAAGGGACAGGGGGCACTCTTAGCAATCAGCCCCAGCATTTT.

The J gene is TRBJ1-2, the V gene TRBV11-3; D not certain. In germline, CDR1 is SGHNT, CDR2 YENEEA. The V end lost 0 bases, the J end lost 3 bases, and 5 bases lay between the germline ends. The CDR3 loop spans 13 amino acids. Here the CDR3 reads CASSLDSDYGYTF. The CDR3 DNA is TGTGCCAGCAGCTTAGATTCGGACTATGGCTACACCTTC.

The chain is built from TRBV2 and TRBJ1-2; 8 nucleotides agree with TRBD1. Looked up from germline, CDR1 is SNHLY and CDR2 is FYNNEI. With V trimmed by 6 bases and J by 5 bases, 11 bases remained unmatched. This CDR3 comprises 15 residues. The CDR3 sequence is CASSRGQGIKYGYTF. CDR3 in DNA: TGTGCCAGCAGCAGAGGACAGGGCATAAAGTATGGCTACACCTTC.

This chain joins TRBV2 and TRBJ1-5; D might be TRBD1 (6 bases). V lost 5 bases and J lost 1, with 12 bases in between. The germline V gene encodes CDR1 SNHLY and CDR2 FYNNEI. The CDR3 totals 15 residues. The CDR3 DNA follows: TGTGCCAGCAGTTCCCAGGGGTTGAGCAATCAGCCCCAGCATTTT. Its translation is CASSSQGLSNQPQHF. Full variable domain (missing parts from reference TRBV2 and TRBJ1-5): EPEVTQTPSHQVTQMGQEVILRCVPISNHLYFYWYRQILGQKVEFLVSFYNNEISEKSEIFDDQFSVERPDGSNFTLKIRSTKLEDSAMYFCASSSQGLSNQPQHFGDGTRLSIL.